This T cell receptor beta chain was captured by sequencing in a study of shared clonotypes between healthy human individuals. Study-level background: The study drew on a couple of women and a few men aged 18 to 49 as donors.

Concerning this clone itself: Its specificity is not known.

Per the germline V gene, CDR1 is SGHAT and CDR2 is FQNNGV. This CDR3 is 13 amino acids long. Between the trimmed V and J ends, which lost 0 bases and 6 bases, there was a span of 7 bases. Study observations and caveats: Non-shared clonotypes were found to have lower generation probabilities than the clonotypes that were shared by all four of the sorted-subset donors.

Sequencing used immunoSEQ multiplex PCR; TCRdb keeps in-frame clones, though not all of them. The table has some 1,100,000 clones, approximately 78% seen once. The V call is TRBV11-2, the J call TRBJ2-3, with D possibly called TRBD1 or TRBD2 (5 bases each). Input material: memory CD4+ T cells from PBMCs. As for subset: CD45RA-negative fraction. This clonotype was obtained from a man between 18 and 29 years old in good health. Some clones in this sample may be carry-over from other donors' samples. DNA of the CDR3: TGTGCCAGCAGCTTAGAGGGGGTGGATACGCAGTATTTT. It codes for CASSLEGVDTQYF.